This T cell receptor beta chain was obtained from a study of blood T cell repertoires in COVID-19. This table comes from immunoSEQ multiplex PCR, and its TCRdb copy is limited to in-frame clones, with some not included. Of around 230,000 clones in the sample, around 80% were seen once. CDR3 length: 15 residues. Germline-derived CDR1 and CDR2 are SGHRS and YFSETQ. The V end was cut by 4 bases, the J end by 2 bases, with 14 bases between. Recovered status applied to Cohort 3 donors who had two consecutive negative PCRs. It also applied to those with clearance or with symptom resolution. The material sequenced was PBMCs or T cells enriched from blood (not recorded which). The source of this sequence is a middle-aged man who had recovered from COVID-19. V is TRBV5-1 and J is TRBJ2-3; maybe TRBD1 (6 bases). CDR3 sequence: CASSGGQPVTDTQYF. CDR3 coding DNA: TGCGCCAGCAGCGGGGGACAACCCGTCACAGATACGCAGTATTTT.